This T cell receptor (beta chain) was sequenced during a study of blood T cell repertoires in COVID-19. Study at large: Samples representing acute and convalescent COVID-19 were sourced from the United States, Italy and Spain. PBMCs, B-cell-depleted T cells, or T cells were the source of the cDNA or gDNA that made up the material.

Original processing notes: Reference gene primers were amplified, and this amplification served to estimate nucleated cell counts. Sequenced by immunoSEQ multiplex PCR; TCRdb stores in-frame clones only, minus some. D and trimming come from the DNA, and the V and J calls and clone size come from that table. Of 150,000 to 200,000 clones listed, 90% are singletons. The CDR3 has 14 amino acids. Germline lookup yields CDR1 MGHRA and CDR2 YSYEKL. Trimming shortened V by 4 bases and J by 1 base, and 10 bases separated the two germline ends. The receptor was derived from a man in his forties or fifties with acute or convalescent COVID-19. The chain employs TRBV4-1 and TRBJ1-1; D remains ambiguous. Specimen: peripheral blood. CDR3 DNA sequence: TGCGCCAGCAGCCGCGGGATCCCGAACACTGAAGCTTTCTTT. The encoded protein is CASSRGIPNTEAFF.